This TCR beta chain was identified during a study of CD8 T cells in Susac syndrome. For the study at large: There were about six sequenced Susac syndrome patients with active disease and eight or nine in remission.

Concerning this clonotype: The antigen is unknown.

Per the germline V gene, CDR1 is LGHNA and CDR2 is YSLEER. Trimming pared 0 bases from V and 3 bases from J, leaving 23 bases between. This CDR3 is 19 amino acids long. With random hexamers, reverse transcription was performed on about 0.5 to 1 ug of RNA. Via MiXCR, TCRdb re-called the immunoSEQ multiplex PCR reads, giving one row per CDR3 protein. The sample carries around 80,000 distinct CDR3 sequences, roughly 92% recorded once. Study results and caveats: Regarding the TCR sequencing and HLA analysis, the study admitted that a relatively small number of individuals were involved.

Through negative isolation, CD4+ and CD8+ T cells were obtained, while TEMRA cells were enriched using FACS. The sample comprised CD8+ T cells from PBMCs. The source of this sequence is a human donor with Susac syndrome. V and J are TRBV4-3 and TRBJ1-2, with no clear D. CDR3 sequence: CASSQDLYSVSNYHYGYTF. The CDR3 coding sequence is TGCGCCAGCAGCCAAGATCTCTACTCGGTCTCAAATTATCACTATGGCTACACCTTC.